This T cell receptor (beta chain) was documented in a study of T cell responses to AZD1222 COVID-19 vaccine. J lost 7 bases, V lost 0 bases, and 3 bases had no gene match. The germline V gene has CDR1 SGHRS and CDR2 YFSETQ. This CDR3 is 14 amino acids long. As concerns this clone: The antigen is undetermined.

The repertoire was sequenced with immunoSEQ multiplex PCR; TCRdb's copy has only in-frame clones and lacks some. The table includes around 200,000 clones, around 88% detected once. Study-wide points: Two doses of AZD1222 preceded a rise in Spike-specific TCR breadth and depth. Vaccine-associated CD4 TCRs spanned spike, dominant at 160-218 and 743-854. Reports indicate that nearly half of spike-specific TCRs are directed at unmutated variant regions. In a largely white British group with more females than males, clonal diversity was possibly underestimated.

Sample: peripheral blood, taken on day 0 of AZD1222 vaccination. The chain has TRBV5-1 and TRBJ2-2; 7 bases are a match to TRBD2. The clonotype was recovered from an adult in good health. CDR3 coding DNA: TGCGCCAGCAGCTTGGCGGCTAGCGGCGGGGAGCTGTTTTTT. This codes for CASSLAASGGELFF.